This TCR beta chain was recorded in a study of blood T cell repertoires in COVID-19. Data came from immunoSEQ multiplex PCR; TCRdb stores just in-frame clones and leaves some out. The data hold fewer than 150,000 clones, with approximately 84% observed a single time. In germline, CDR1 is SGHTS, CDR2 YDEGEE. J was trimmed by 0 bases and V by 4 bases; bases with no gene match: 6. The CDR3 totals 16 residues. Sequenced input: peripheral blood. This chain connects TRBV5-8 to TRBJ2-2; 7 nucleotides align to TRBD1. This TCR derives from a woman between 35 and 50 years old with acute or convalescent COVID-19. CDR3 DNA sequence: TGTGCCAGCAGCCCTACCGGGACAGCGAACACCGGGGAGCTGTTTTTT. Protein: CASSPTGTANTGELFF. Full variable domain (rest looked up from reference TRBV5-8 and TRBJ2-2): EAGVTQSPTHLIKTRGQQATLRCSPISGHTSVYWYQQALGLGLQFLLWYDEGEERNRGNFPPRFSGRQFPNYSSELNVNALELEDSALYLCASSPTGTANTGELFFGEGSRLTVL.